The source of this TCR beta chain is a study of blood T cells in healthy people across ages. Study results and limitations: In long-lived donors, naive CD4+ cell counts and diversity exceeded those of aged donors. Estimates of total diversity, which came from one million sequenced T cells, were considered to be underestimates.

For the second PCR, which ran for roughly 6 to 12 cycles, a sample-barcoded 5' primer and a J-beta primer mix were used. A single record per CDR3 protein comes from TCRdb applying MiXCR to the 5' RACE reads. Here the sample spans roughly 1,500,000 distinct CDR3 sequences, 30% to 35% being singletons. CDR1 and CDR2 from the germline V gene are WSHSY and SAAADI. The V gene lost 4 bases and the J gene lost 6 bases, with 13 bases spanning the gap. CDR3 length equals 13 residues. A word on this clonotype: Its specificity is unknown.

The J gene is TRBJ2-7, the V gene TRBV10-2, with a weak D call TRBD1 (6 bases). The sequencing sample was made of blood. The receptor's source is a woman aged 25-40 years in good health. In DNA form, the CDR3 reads TGCGCCAGCAGTGTCTTGGACAGCGCCGAGCAGTACTTC. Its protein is CASSVLDSAEQYF.